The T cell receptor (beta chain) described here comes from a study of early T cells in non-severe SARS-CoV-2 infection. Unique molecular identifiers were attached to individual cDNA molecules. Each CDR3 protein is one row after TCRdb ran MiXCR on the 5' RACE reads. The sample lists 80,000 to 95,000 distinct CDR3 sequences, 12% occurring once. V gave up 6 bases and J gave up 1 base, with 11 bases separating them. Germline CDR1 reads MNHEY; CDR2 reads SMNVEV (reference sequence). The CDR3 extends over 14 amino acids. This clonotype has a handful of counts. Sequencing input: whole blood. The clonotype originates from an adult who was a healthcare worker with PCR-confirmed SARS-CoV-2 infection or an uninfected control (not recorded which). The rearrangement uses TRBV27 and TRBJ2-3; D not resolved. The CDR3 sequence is CASSPGRGTDTQYF. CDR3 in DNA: TGTGCCAGCAGCCCTGGACGGGGCACAGATACGCAGTATTTT.